The 19 T cell receptor beta chains below were found in one sample sequenced in a study of T cell changes during pregnancy in multiple sclerosis. Assay used: immunoSEQ multiplex PCR; TCRdb lists only in-frame clones, some missing. The table records nearly 110,000 clones, 92% of them present only once. The source was peripheral blood, collected in the third trimester of pregnancy. These receptors came from a female donor in good health, enrolled as a control in a pregnancy study.

The chain has TRBV6-1 and TRBJ1-1; D unresolved. CDR1 and CDR2 from the germline V gene are MNHNS and SASEGT. The length of the CDR3 is 14 residues. V was cut by 4 bases and J by 5 bases, with 14 bases left in between. CDR3 region: CASSVRILGTEAFF. For the CDR3, the DNA is TGTGCCAGCAGTGTAAGGATCCTCGGGACTGAAGCTTTCTTT.

The rearrangement links TRBV21-1 to TRBJ1-2; the table's D gene call, TRBD1, was not cross checked with the DNA. TRBV21-1 is noted as a pseudogene. The CDR3 is 16 residues long. CDR3 coding DNA: TGTGCCAGCAGTCCTCTTGGGACAGGCCGTAACTATGGCTACACCTTC. It specifies CASSPLGTGRNYGYTF.

The genes are TRBV29-1 and TRBJ2-7, with D unresolved. The CDR3 contains 12 residues. Trimming cost V 2 bases and J 2 bases, with 7 bases left between them. Germline loops: CDR1 SQVTM, CDR2 ANQGSEA. In nucleotides, the CDR3 is TGCAGCGTTGAACAGGAACCCTACGAGCAGTACTTC. This encodes CSVEQEPYEQYF.

The V gene is TRBV4-2, the J gene TRBJ1-2, with D tentatively TRBD1 (5 bases). The CDR3 consists of 15 residues. Germline assignment: CDR1 LGHNA and CDR2 YNFKEQ. V was cut by 0 bases and J by 2 bases, with 10 bases left in between. Written as DNA, the CDR3 is TGTGCCAGCAGCCAAGATCTTCAGGGAAACTATGGCTACACCTTC. It yields the protein CASSQDLQGNYGYTF.

This chain uses TRBV9 with TRBJ1-2; TRBD1 is a possible D gene (6 bases). V lost 3 bases and J lost 14, with 14 bases in between. Germline CDR1 and CDR2: SGDLS and YYNGEE. CDR3 size: 11 residues. The CDR3 nucleotides read TGTGCCAGCAGCGCCGGACAGACCTGGACCTTC. Its protein product is CASSAGQTWTF.

The CDR3 DNA reads TGTGCCAGCAGTGAGGATTATAGCAATCAGCCCCAGCATTTT. Residues: CASSEDYSNQPQHF. The chain uses TRBV9 and TRBJ1-5; D is ambiguous. The CDR3 covers 14 residues. CDR1 and CDR2 from the germline V gene are SGDLS and YYNGEE. V shed 5 bases and J shed 0 bases, with 9 bases lying between them.

V usage is TRBV5-5 and J usage is TRBJ2-7; 10 bases match TRBD1. Trimming at V came to 0 bases and at J to 1 base, leaving 10 bases not matched to a gene. Germline V gene data show CDR1 as SGHKS and CDR2 as YYEKEE (reference sequence). The CDR3 is 18 amino acids. The CDR3 coding sequence is TGTGCCAGCAGCTTGGTGAGGGCCGGGACAGGGGTTTCCTACGAGCAGTACTTC. This sequence encodes CASSLVRAGTGVSYEQYF.

The rearrangement uses TRBV5-6 and TRBJ1-1; 11 bases line up with TRBD1. Germline trimming cut 3 bases from V and 3 bases from J; bases unmatched to any gene: 4. The CDR3 has 15 residues. Germline V gene sequence: CDR1 SGHDT, CDR2 YYEEEE. The CDR3 DNA follows: TGTGCCAGCAGCTGGACAGGGGGCGCCTACACTGAAGCTTTCTTT. This encodes CASSWTGGAYTEAFF.

The gene calls are TRBV10-3 and TRBJ1-1; TRBD1 is a possible D gene (5 bases). The ends were cut back, 5 bases at V and 10 bases at J, with 14 bases in the middle. CDR3 length: 12 amino acids. CDR1 and CDR2 from the germline V gene are ENHRY and SYGVKD. In nucleotides, the CDR3 is TGTGCCATCAGTAATTTCCAGGGTACAGCTTTCTTT. Residues: CAISNFQGTAFF.

The V and J genes are TRBV6-1 and TRBJ2-1, with TRBD2 matching over 9 bases. The V gene end was trimmed by 2 bases and the J gene end by 5 bases; junction bases not matched to a gene: 4. The CDR3 is made up of 15 amino acids. In germline, CDR1 is MNHNS, CDR2 SASEGT. The CDR3 loop reads CASSESSGGNNEQFF. The CDR3 DNA sequence: TGTGCCAGCAGTGAAAGTAGCGGGGGCAACAATGAGCAGTTCTTC.

The chain links TRBV6-5 to TRBJ2-1, with 9 bases that match TRBD1. Losses at the gene ends were 9 bases for V and 3 bases for J; bases not matched to a gene: 6. Germline loops: CDR1 MNHEY, CDR2 SVGAGI. This CDR3 region has 14 residues. CDR3 loop: CASFGQGIYNEQFF. CDR3 coding DNA: TGTGCCAGTTTCGGACAGGGGATCTACAATGAGCAGTTCTTC.

The J gene is TRBJ2-5, the V gene TRBV9; 9 bases align to TRBD1. V was pared by 7 bases and J by 5 bases, with 15 bases of the junction left unmatched. Germline V gives CDR1 SGDLS, CDR2 YYNGEE. The CDR3 has 16 amino acids. The CDR3: CASGHYSTGGRETQYF. The CDR3 nucleotides read TGTGCCAGCGGACACTACTCGACAGGGGGGAGGGAGACCCAGTACTTC.

The V and J genes are TRBV9 and TRBJ1-1; tentative D call: TRBD1 (5 bases). V lost 3 bases and J lost 1, with 10 bases in between. Germline lookup yields CDR1 SGDLS and CDR2 YYNGEE. The CDR3 loop spans 14 amino acids. The CDR3 loop reads CASSAFDRNTEAFF. The DNA of the CDR3 is TGTGCCAGCAGCGCATTCGACAGGAACACTGAAGCTTTCTTT. The entire variable domain, with the rest obtained from reference TRBV9 and TRBJ1-1, is as follows: DSGVTQTPKHLITATGQRVTLRCSPRSGDLSVYWYQQSLDQGLQFLIQYYNGEERAKGNILERFSAQQFPDLHSELNLSSLELGDSALYFCASSAFDRNTEAFFGQGTRLTVV.

This clone was recorded once. The V call is TRBV19, the J call TRBJ2-7; D might be TRBD1 (6 bases). This CDR3 comprises 16 residues. The germline V gene has CDR1 LNHDA and CDR2 SQIVND (reference sequence). Between the trimmed V and J ends, which lost 3 bases and 1 base, there was a span of 16 bases. The CDR3: CASSIEWGTGSYEQYF. For the CDR3, the DNA is TGTGCCAGTAGTATCGAGTGGGGAACAGGGTCCTACGAGCAGTACTTC.

This clone was detected once. V and J are TRBV11-2 and TRBJ2-1; TRBD2 matches at 10 bases. Germline CDR1 is SGHAT and CDR2 is FQNNGV. The CDR3 is 16 amino acids. The ends lost 1 base at V and 7 bases at J; junction bases unmatched: 7. The CDR3 protein is CASSLVSSGGWNEQFF. The CDR3, as DNA: TGTGCCAGCAGCTTAGTGTCTAGCGGGGGCTGGAATGAGCAGTTCTTC.

The rearrangement uses TRBV5-5 and TRBJ2-5; 8 bases align to TRBD2. CDR3 size: 15 residues. Germline assignment: CDR1 SGHKS and CDR2 YYEKEE (reference sequence). The trim removed 2 bases at V and 2 bases at J, leaving 5 bases unmatched. The CDR3 loop is CASSFSGGTQETQYF. The CDR3 nucleotides read TGTGCCAGCAGCTTCTCGGGGGGGACACAAGAGACCCAGTACTTC.

CDR3 in DNA: TGTGCCAGCAGCTCCCTGGGAATAGCGGGGGGCGGTAGAGAGACCCAGTACTTC. This translates into CASSSLGIAGGGRETQYF. The rearrangement links TRBV5-4 to TRBJ2-5; TRBD2 agrees at 10 bases. Germline CDR1 is SGHNT and CDR2 is YYREEE (reference sequence). The CDR3 has 18 residues. After removal of 3 bases from V and 4 bases from J, the junction contained 15 bases not matched to a gene.

V usage is TRBV7-3 and J usage is TRBJ1-2; no reliable D call. Germline V gives CDR1 SGHTA, CDR2 FQGTGA. The CDR3 is made up of 17 amino acids. Trimming pared 0 bases from V and 1 base from J, leaving 15 bases between. Written as DNA, the CDR3 is TGTGCCAGCAGCTTAACGTCACCAGGAAACCTTAACTATGGCTACACCTTC. This translates into CASSLTSPGNLNYGYTF.

In this sample, this clone turned up once. The chain has TRBV4-1 and TRBJ1-2, with D maybe TRBD1 (6 bases). CDR3 length equals 14 residues. The V end lost 0 bases, the J end lost 9 bases, and 14 bases lay between the germline ends. Germline V lookup: CDR1 MGHRA, CDR2 YSYEKL. The CDR3 DNA reads TGCGCCAGCAGCCAAGATCGGACAGATCCTCGCTACACCTTC. Encoded protein: CASSQDRTDPRYTF.